Presented here are 9 T cell receptor beta chains from one specimen sequenced in a study of human thymus T cells. Method: immunoSEQ multiplex PCR; TCRdb's copy keeps in-frame clones and lacks some. The sample lists roughly 54,000 clones, approximately 93% seen once, with less than 7% in the top ten. The material sequenced was blood. All receptors derive from a boy younger than two with a congenital heart defect but otherwise immunologically healthy.

The chain combines TRBV5-1 with TRBJ1-6; 11 bases are shared with TRBD1. Germline V gives CDR1 SGHRS, CDR2 YFSETQ. CDR3 length equals 14 residues. J was trimmed by 7 bases and V by 3 bases; bases with no gene match: 0. The CDR3 reads CASSWDRGNSPLHF. CDR3 coding DNA: TGCGCCAGCAGCTGGGACAGGGGGAATTCACCCCTCCACTTT.

The chain joins TRBV18 to TRBJ2-3, with TRBD2 matching over 7 bases. Trimming at V came to 0 bases and at J to 1 base, leaving 4 bases not matched to a gene. The CDR3 spans 16 residues. Germline lookup yields CDR1 KGHSH and CDR2 LQKENI. CDR3: CASSPPTSMGTDTQYF. CDR3 nucleotides: TGTGCCAGCTCACCACCGACTAGCATGGGCACAGATACGCAGTATTTT.

The DNA of the CDR3 is TGCGCCAGCAGCCAAACTAGCGGGAGGGTAGGCGGGGAGCTGTTTTTT. It is translated as CASSQTSGRVGGELFF. The gene calls are TRBV4-1 and TRBJ2-2; TRBD2 matches at 13 bases. Germline CDR1 is MGHRA and CDR2 is YSYEKL. J was trimmed by 7 bases and V by 2 bases; bases with no gene match: 4. The CDR3 sequence is 16 residues long.

This clone has a single count. V usage is TRBV5-1 and J usage is TRBJ2-3; D gene unclear. The V and J ends lost 0 bases and 6 bases respectively, with 11 bases between them. The CDR3 is 14 residues long. Germline CDR1 is SGHRS and CDR2 is YFSETQ. The CDR3 DNA is TGCGCCAGCAGCTTGGGACTTCTTCAGGATACGCAGTATTTT. It is translated as CASSLGLLQDTQYF.

This sequence joins TRBV9 and TRBJ1-1; 7 positions agree with TRBD1. The CDR3 covers 17 residues. V shed 1 base and J 2 bases; nucleotides not matched to a gene: 11. The germline V gene encodes CDR1 SGDLS and CDR2 YYNGEE. The CDR3 DNA sequence: TGTGCCAGCAGCGTACCAACCCGCCGGGACAGCAACACTGAAGCTTTCTTT. Translating it yields CASSVPTRRDSNTEAFF.

The chain recombines TRBV25-1 with TRBJ2-1; D is undetermined. Per germline, CDR1 MGHDK and CDR2 SYGVNS. CDR3 length equals 13 residues. V shed 1 base and J shed 8 bases, with 9 bases lying between them. The CDR3 region is CASSESTLYEQFF. For the CDR3, the DNA is TGTGCCAGCAGTGAATCTACCCTCTATGAGCAGTTCTTC.

This clone appeared a single time. This chain links TRBV6-1 with TRBJ2-4; D not resolved. Germline V gene lookup returns CDR1 MNHNS and CDR2 SASEGT. The CDR3 length is 14 residues. Trimming took 5 bases from V and 6 from J, leaving 14 bases between them. In DNA form, the CDR3 reads TGTGCCAGCAGTCCGGATTTGGGGTTAAACATTCAGTACTTC. This codes for CASSPDLGLNIQYF.

The chain links TRBV5-1 to TRBJ1-3; 8 bases agree with TRBD1. The CDR3 has 17 residues. CDR1 and CDR2 from the germline V gene are SGHRS and YFSETQ. V dropped 3 bases and J dropped 0; count of bases not matched to a gene: 8. The CDR3 is CASSYLTGASSGNTIYF. CDR3 DNA sequence: TGCGCCAGCAGCTACCTGACAGGGGCCAGCTCTGGAAACACCATATATTTT.

This chain joins TRBV4-2 and TRBJ1-6; 10 bases line up with TRBD1. The trim removed 4 bases at V and 4 bases at J, leaving 7 bases unmatched. The CDR3 length is 17 residues. Germline V gene data show CDR1 as LGHNA and CDR2 as YNFKEQ. DNA of the CDR3: TGTGCCAGCAGCCTCGGACAGGGGGACCCTTATAATTCACCCCTCCACTTT. It translates to CASSLGQGDPYNSPLHF.